These 5 T cell receptor beta chains share one sample of origin, sequenced in a study of cytomegalovirus exposure and HLA in healthy donors. Amplification used 60 Vbeta primers and 13 Jbeta primers. Clones were read by immunoSEQ multiplex PCR, and TCRdb kept only the in-frame ones, dropping some. Of about 110,000 clones listed, 82% were seen once; the top ten hold roughly 2.5%. Sequences were obtained from PBMCs. The receptors were gathered from a man in his thirties or forties in good health and CMV-seropositive.

This chain links TRBV5-1 with TRBJ2-7, with a tentative D call TRBD1 (6 bases). Deletions cut 3 bases from V and 1 base from J, with 8 bases between. Germline CDR1 reads SGHRS; CDR2 reads YFSETQ. The CDR3 is 13 residues long. CDR3 DNA: TGCGCCAGCAGCTCGCAGGGGTCCTACGAGCAGTACTTC. It encodes CASSSQGSYEQYF.

This clone was observed a handful of times. The chain employs TRBV6-9 and TRBJ2-7; D might be TRBD1 (6 bases). The CDR3 contains 14 residues. Germline V CDR1 and CDR2: MNHGY, SVAAGI. The V end was cut by 6 bases, the J end by 3 bases, with 15 bases between. In nucleotides, the CDR3 is TGTGCCAGCAGCGTCCGGACAGAGAACTACGAGCAGTACTTC. This sequence encodes CASSVRTENYEQYF.

V usage is TRBV6-5 and J usage is TRBJ2-7; TRBD1 matches 8 bases. V dropped 4 bases and J dropped 4; count of bases not matched to a gene: 9. CDR1 and CDR2 (germline): MNHEY, SVGAGI. The CDR3 contains 15 residues. The CDR3 sequence: CASSFQDRVGYEQYF. Written as DNA, the CDR3 is TGTGCCAGCAGTTTCCAGGACAGGGTTGGTTACGAGCAGTACTTC.

The chain joins TRBV2 to TRBJ2-3, with TRBD2 matching 9 bases. Trimming at V came to 8 bases and at J to 6 bases, leaving 3 bases not matched to a gene. Germline lookup yields CDR1 SNHLY and CDR2 FYNNEI. The CDR3 is 12 residues long. In DNA, the CDR3 is TGTGCCAGCGAGCGGGGGGATGATACGCAGTATTTT. Translation: CASERGDDTQYF.

The V gene is TRBV7-9, the J gene TRBJ1-4, with D unclear. The V end lost 5 bases, the J end lost 7 bases, and 20 bases lay between the germline ends. The V gene's germline CDR1 is SEHNR and CDR2 FQNEAQ (reference sequence). This CDR3 is 16 amino acids long. CDR3 DNA sequence: TGTGCCAGCAGCCAAACTACCGGGAGCAAAGGTGAAAAACTGTTTTTT. It encodes CASSQTTGSKGEKLFF.